One sample yielded the 22 T cell receptor beta chains listed below, sequenced in a study of human T cells and chemical hapten exposure. Time point in this sample: patch test 2, 6 weeks after DPC sensitization. Treatment in this sample: therapeutic diphenylcyclopropenone sensitization with weekly scalp DPC. MiXCR, run by TCRdb on the RACE reads, gives a single entry per CDR3 protein. This table has about 54,000 distinct CDR3 sequences, 9.5% to 10% appearing once. The specimen was whole blood, collected in connection with sensitization to the hapten diphenylcyclopropenone (DPC). The receptors here all came from a woman aged 45-59 years with alopecia areata. Some clones in this sample may be carry-over from other donors' samples.

The table lists this clonotype with many counts. The chain has TRBV7-9 and TRBJ2-1; D assignment may be TRBD1 or TRBD2 (5 bases each). Germline CDR1 is SEHNR and CDR2 is FQNEAQ (reference sequence). The V end lost 5 bases, the J end lost 8 bases, and 16 bases lay between the germline ends. The CDR3 length is 14 residues. Here the CDR3 DNA reads TGTGCCAGCAGCCACCGGGACGAACGAGATGAGCAGTTCTTC. It yields the protein CASSHRDERDEQFF.

This clonotype was detected a few times. The chain links TRBV6-2 or TRBV6-3 to TRBJ2-4; 7 positions agree with TRBD1. The CDR3 loop spans 15 amino acids. Germline V CDR1 and CDR2: MNHEY, SVGEGT. After removal of 0 bases from V and 7 bases from J, the junction contained 6 bases not matched to a gene. The DNA for the CDR3 is TGTGCCAGCAGTTACTCCGGACAGGTTAACAACATTCAGTACTTC. Translated, it gives CASSYSGQVNNIQYF.

This clonotype was picked up many times. The rearrangement uses TRBV28 and TRBJ2-2, with 9 bases aligning to TRBD2. The CDR3 has 15 amino acids. The germline V gene encodes CDR1 MDHEN and CDR2 SYDVKM. The trim removed 11 bases at V and 2 bases at J, leaving 9 bases unmatched. The chain's CDR3 is CAGLSGGENTGELFF. The CDR3 DNA follows: TGTGCCGGACTTAGCGGGGGTGAAAACACCGGGGAGCTGTTTTTT.

In its sample, this clonotype was seen a few times. V is TRBV3-1 and J is TRBJ1-1; no definite D call. The CDR3 has 12 amino acids. Germline V gene data show CDR1 as LGHDT and CDR2 as YNNKEL (reference sequence). V was clipped by 1 base and J by 4 bases, with 4 bases between them. CDR3: CASSQGPTEAFF. The DNA of the CDR3 is TGTGCCAGCAGCCAAGGCCCCACTGAAGCTTTCTTT. Variable domain in full (rest from reference TRBV3-1 and TRBJ1-1): DTAVSQTPKYLVTQMGNDKSIKCEQNLGHDTMYWYKQDSKKFLKIMFSYNNKELIINETVPNRFSPKSPDKAHLNLHINSLELGDSAVYFCASSQGPTEAFFGQGTRLTVV.

The genes are TRBV4-1 and TRBJ1-4; D possibly corresponds to TRBD1 (5 bases). The V end was cut by 4 bases, the J end by 4 bases, with 13 bases between. Per germline, CDR1 MGHRA and CDR2 YSYEKL. The CDR3 covers 15 residues. In DNA form, the CDR3 reads TGCGCCAGCAGCCGCGTGGGGGGGAGTAATGAAAAACTGTTTTTT. Amino acids: CASSRVGGSNEKLFF.

This clonotype was observed many times. The genes are TRBV6-1 and TRBJ1-1; D is undetermined. V was clipped by 5 bases and J by 2 bases, with 12 bases between them. Germline V gene lookup returns CDR1 MNHNS and CDR2 SASEGT. The CDR3 spans 14 residues. The CDR3 here is CASSHTTGNTEAFF. The CDR3 DNA follows: TGTGCCAGCAGTCATACGACGGGAAACACTGAAGCTTTCTTT.

CDR3 residues: CASLDTLASRRTF. The DNA for the CDR3 is TGTGCCAGTCTAGACACCCTTGCTTCTCGTCGCACCTTC. This chain joins TRBV28 and TRBJ1-2; no clear D gene. V was trimmed by 9 bases and J by 13 bases, leaving 24 bases between them. Germline V gives CDR1 MDHEN, CDR2 SYDVKM. The CDR3 consists of 13 residues.

This chain connects TRBV27 to TRBJ1-2, with D hard to call. The germline V gene has CDR1 MNHEY and CDR2 SMNVEV (reference sequence). There are 15 residues in the CDR3. V dropped 4 bases and J dropped 4 bases, with 16 bases sitting between them. The chain's CDR3 is CASSSWEGRTYGYTF. For the CDR3, the DNA is TGTGCCAGCAGTTCCTGGGAAGGCAGGACCTATGGCTACACCTTC.

The chain has TRBV6-2 or TRBV6-3 and TRBJ2-7; 7 bases are shared with TRBD1. Germline CDR1 reads MNHEY; CDR2 reads SVGEGT. The J segment lost 4 bases and the V segment lost 5 bases, leaving 14 bases of the junction unmatched. CDR3 length: 16 amino acids. The CDR3 DNA sequence: TGTGCCAGCAGTCCGATCCCGGGACAGCCTTTTTACGAGCAGTACTTC. Encoded protein: CASSPIPGQPFYEQYF.

This clonotype was seen a few times. V gene TRBV6-5 combines with J gene TRBJ2-7, with unresolved D. The CDR3 is 13 amino acids. The V gene lost 6 bases and the J gene lost 2 bases, with 11 bases spanning the gap. Per the germline V gene, CDR1 is MNHEY and CDR2 is SVGAGI. In DNA, the CDR3 is TGTGCCAGCAGCCGCAAGGGCCCCTACGAGCAGTACTTC. Its translation is CASSRKGPYEQYF.

The chain has TRBV28 and TRBJ2-3, with D possibly matching TRBD2 (7 bases). Germline V gene lookup returns CDR1 MDHEN and CDR2 SYDVKM. CDR3 length: 15 residues. V lost 4 bases and J lost 3, with 14 bases in between. For the CDR3, the DNA is TGTGCCAGCAGTTCCCCCGGGGGGCGGACAGATACGCAGTATTTT. Translation gives CASSSPGGRTDTQYF.

The chain is built from TRBV6-2 or TRBV6-3 and TRBJ2-1; 9 bases are shared with TRBD2. With 6 bases clipped from V and 7 bases from J, the junction kept 13 bases outside the gene matches. The CDR3 is 16 amino acids. The germline V gene encodes CDR1 MNHEY and CDR2 SVGEGT. CDR3 in DNA: TGTGCCAGCAGCCCGAGCGGGGGGTTGACGAGGAATGAGCAGTTCTTC. Translation gives CASSPSGGLTRNEQFF.

The V and J genes are TRBV6-2 or TRBV6-3 and TRBJ1-5; D is unclear. Germline V gene sequence: CDR1 MNHEY, CDR2 SVGEGT. The CDR3 sequence is 15 residues long. Trimming cost V 2 bases and J 0 bases, with 8 bases left between them. CDR3 DNA sequence: TGTGCCAGCAGTTACGCGACGGCTAGCAATCAGCCCCAGCATTTT. This translates into CASSYATASNQPQHF.

There are a few counts of this clonotype. The chain carries TRBV10-3 and TRBJ2-2, with 9 bases that match TRBD2. The V gene's germline CDR1 is ENHRY and CDR2 SYGVKD. The CDR3 consists of 15 residues. Trimming cost V 8 bases and J 4 bases; bases outside gene matches: 8. CDR3 region: CAIGERGEVTGELFF. For the CDR3, the DNA is TGTGCCATCGGAGAGCGGGGGGAAGTCACCGGGGAGCTGTTTTTT.

The chain uses TRBV2 and TRBJ2-5; no definite D call. Per germline, CDR1 SNHLY and CDR2 FYNNEI. V was pared by 7 bases and J by 1 base, with 16 bases between. CDR3 length: 15 residues. CDR3 DNA: TGTGCCAGCACCCCTCGGATTGCCTCCCAAGAGACCCAGTACTTC. Translation gives CASTPRIASQETQYF.

This clonotype came up a few times. J is TRBJ2-7 and V is TRBV5-5, with 8 nucleotides matching TRBD1. The junction had 4 bases not matched to a gene; V was cut back by 0 bases and J by 2 bases. Germline V gene lookup returns CDR1 SGHKS and CDR2 YYEKEE (reference sequence). CDR3 length equals 15 residues. The DNA of the CDR3 is TGTGCCAGCAGCTTGGCAACAGGGGGTCCCTACGAGCAGTACTTC. Translated, it gives CASSLATGGPYEQYF.

The rearrangement joins TRBV18 to TRBJ1-1; perhaps TRBD1 as D (6 bases). V was trimmed by 3 bases and J by 2 bases, leaving 13 bases between them. This CDR3 has 15 amino acids. Per the germline V gene, CDR1 is KGHSH and CDR2 is LQKENI. CDR3: CASSPTAGENTEAFF. CDR3 DNA sequence: TGTGCCAGCTCACCGACGGCAGGGGAAAACACTGAAGCTTTCTTT.

This clonotype was seen ten or more times. The chain employs TRBV29-1 and TRBJ2-3; 9 nucleotides line up with TRBD2. The ends lost 4 bases at V and 2 bases at J; junction bases unmatched: 7. Germline V lookup: CDR1 SQVTM, CDR2 ANQGSEA. CDR3 length: 15 residues. The CDR3 DNA is TGCAGCGTTGGCCTAGCGGGGCATACCACAGATACGCAGTATTTT. Translating it yields CSVGLAGHTTDTQYF.

This clonotype showed up just a few times. This chain connects TRBV7-2 to TRBJ2-5; 9 bases are shared with TRBD2. This CDR3 has 16 residues. Germline values: CDR1 SGHTA, CDR2 FQGNSA. J gave up 4 bases and V 4 bases, and 10 bases lay outside the gene matches. This CDR3 is CASSSHGGAGGETQYF. CDR3 nucleotides: TGTGCCAGCAGCTCCCACGGTGGAGCGGGGGGAGAGACCCAGTACTTC.

The chain combines TRBV12-3 or TRBV12-4 with TRBJ2-5; D not resolved. Trimming left V 6 bases short and J 4 bases short, with 6 bases between. The CDR3 contains 11 residues. The CDR3 DNA reads TGTGCCAGCAGCTCTCGAGAGACCCAGTACTTC. It translates to CASSSRETQYF.

The table lists this clonotype with many counts. The J gene is TRBJ2-7, the V gene TRBV3-1, with 7 bases that match TRBD1. This CDR3 comprises 13 residues. Germline loops: CDR1 LGHDT, CDR2 YNNKEL (reference sequence). Unmatched junction bases numbered 4, after V lost 4 bases and J lost 4 bases. CDR3 DNA sequence: TGTGCCAGCAGCCGACAGGGATCGTACGAGCAGTACTTC. Translated: CASSRQGSYEQYF.

This chain links TRBV7-2 with TRBJ2-3; 8 nucleotides agree with TRBD2. V lost 1 base to trimming and J lost 7 bases; unmatched junction nucleotides: 7. The CDR3 loop spans 15 amino acids. Germline CDR1 and CDR2: SGHTA and FQGNSA. CDR3 sequence (DNA): TGTGCCAGCAGCTTAGGGGCGGGAGGTCTGAATACGCAGTATTTT. It is translated as CASSLGAGGLNTQYF.